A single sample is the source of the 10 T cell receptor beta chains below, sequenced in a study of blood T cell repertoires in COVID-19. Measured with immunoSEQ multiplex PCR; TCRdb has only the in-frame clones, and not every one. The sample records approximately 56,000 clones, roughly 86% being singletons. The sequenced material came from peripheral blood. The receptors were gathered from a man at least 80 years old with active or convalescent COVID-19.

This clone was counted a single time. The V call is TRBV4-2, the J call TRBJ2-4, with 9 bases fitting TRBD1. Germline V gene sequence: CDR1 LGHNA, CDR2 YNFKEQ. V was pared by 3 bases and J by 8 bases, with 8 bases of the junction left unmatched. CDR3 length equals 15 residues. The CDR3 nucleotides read TGTGCCAGCAGCCAGGATGGACAGGGGATGGACATTCAGTACTTC. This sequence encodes CASSQDGQGMDIQYF.

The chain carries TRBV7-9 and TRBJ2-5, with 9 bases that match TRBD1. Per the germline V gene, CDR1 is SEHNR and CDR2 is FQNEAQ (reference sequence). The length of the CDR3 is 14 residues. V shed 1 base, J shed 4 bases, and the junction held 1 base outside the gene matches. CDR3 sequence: CASSLEDRGETQYF. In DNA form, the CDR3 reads TGTGCCAGCAGCTTAGAGGACAGGGGAGAGACCCAGTACTTC.

The CDR3 region is CASRTVGRLAKNIQYF. In DNA, the CDR3 is TGTGCCAGTAGGACGGTGGGGCGTTTAGCCAAAAACATTCAGTACTTC. The chain couples TRBV19 to TRBJ2-4, with TRBD1 as a possible D gene (5 bases). The CDR3 contains 16 residues. Germline V gene sequence: CDR1 LNHDA, CDR2 SQIVND (reference sequence). The V and J ends lost 6 bases and 0 bases respectively, with 15 bases between them.

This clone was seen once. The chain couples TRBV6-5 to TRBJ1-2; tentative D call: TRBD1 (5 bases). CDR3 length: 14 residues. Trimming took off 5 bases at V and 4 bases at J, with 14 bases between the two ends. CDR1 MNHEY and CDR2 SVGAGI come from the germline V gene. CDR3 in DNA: TGTGCCAGCAGTCCGACCCAAGACAGCTATGGCTACACCTTC. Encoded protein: CASSPTQDSYGYTF.

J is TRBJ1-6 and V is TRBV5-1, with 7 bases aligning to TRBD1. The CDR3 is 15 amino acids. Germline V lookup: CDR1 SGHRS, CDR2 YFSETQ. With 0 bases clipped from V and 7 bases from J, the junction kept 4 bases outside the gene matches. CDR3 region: CASSLGDSLNSPLHF. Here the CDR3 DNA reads TGCGCCAGCAGCTTGGGGGACAGCTTAAATTCACCCCTCCACTTT.

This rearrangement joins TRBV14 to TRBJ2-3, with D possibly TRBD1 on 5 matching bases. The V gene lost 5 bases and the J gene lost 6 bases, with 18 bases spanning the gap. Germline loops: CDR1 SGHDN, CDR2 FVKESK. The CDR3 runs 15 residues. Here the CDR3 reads CASSVSRAGTDTQYF. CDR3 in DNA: TGTGCCAGCAGCGTAAGCAGGGCCGGAACCGATACGCAGTATTTT.

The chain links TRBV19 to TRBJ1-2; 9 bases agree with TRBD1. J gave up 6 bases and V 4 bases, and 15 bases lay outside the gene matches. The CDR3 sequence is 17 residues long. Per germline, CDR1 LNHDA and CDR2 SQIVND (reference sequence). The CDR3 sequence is CASSKFTGGTIGDGYTF. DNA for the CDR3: TGTGCCAGTAGTAAATTCACAGGGGGCACCATTGGAGATGGCTACACCTTC.

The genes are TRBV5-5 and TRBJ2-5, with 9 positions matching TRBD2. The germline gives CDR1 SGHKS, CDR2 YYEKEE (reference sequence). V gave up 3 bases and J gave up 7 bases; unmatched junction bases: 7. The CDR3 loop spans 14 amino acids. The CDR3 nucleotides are TGTGCCAGCAGCTCGATAGCGGGAGCTTCGACCCAGTACTTC. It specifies CASSSIAGASTQYF.

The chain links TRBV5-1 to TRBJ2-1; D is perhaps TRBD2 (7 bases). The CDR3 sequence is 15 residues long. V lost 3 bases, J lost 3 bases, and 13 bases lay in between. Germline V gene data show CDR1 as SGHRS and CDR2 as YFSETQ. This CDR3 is CASSSQGRVYNEQFF. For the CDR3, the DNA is TGCGCCAGCAGCTCTCAGGGGAGGGTCTACAATGAGCAGTTCTTC.

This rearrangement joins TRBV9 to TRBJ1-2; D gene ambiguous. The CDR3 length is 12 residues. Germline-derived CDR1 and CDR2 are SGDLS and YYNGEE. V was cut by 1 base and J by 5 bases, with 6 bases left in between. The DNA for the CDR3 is TGTGCCAGCAGCGTATCGGGGTATGGCTACACCTTC. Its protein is CASSVSGYGYTF.